The count of the clone carrying this T cell receptor beta chain is one. Its cognate antigen is unknown. The data were obtained in a study of long-term antiretroviral therapy in people with HIV. Broader study findings: Post-treatment diversity went higher with ART but stayed below transplant donor controls. Dominating the repertoire at all time points were the clones that expanded before ART.

The CDR3 has 16 residues. V dropped 3 bases and J dropped 1; count of bases not matched to a gene: 6. Germline V CDR1 and CDR2: LNHNV, YYDKDF (reference sequence). Samples were assayed with immunoSEQ v3.0 at survey level. Samples were sequenced targeting roughly 35,000-50,000 T-cell genomes each. Sequenced by immunoSEQ multiplex PCR; TCRdb stores in-frame clones only, minus some. Altogether about 35,000 clones are present, roughly 74% being singletons, with the ten largest covering under 4%. The sequence was obtained from a man in his fifties or sixties with HIV. The sample here was unsorted PBMCs, taken 3 years after starting antiretroviral therapy. This chain connects TRBV15 to TRBJ2-1; 7 bases fit TRBD1. The CDR3 DNA reads as TGTGCCACCAGCAGGGACAGGATGGTGTCCTACAATGAGCAGTTCTTC. Residues: CATSRDRMVSYNEQFF.